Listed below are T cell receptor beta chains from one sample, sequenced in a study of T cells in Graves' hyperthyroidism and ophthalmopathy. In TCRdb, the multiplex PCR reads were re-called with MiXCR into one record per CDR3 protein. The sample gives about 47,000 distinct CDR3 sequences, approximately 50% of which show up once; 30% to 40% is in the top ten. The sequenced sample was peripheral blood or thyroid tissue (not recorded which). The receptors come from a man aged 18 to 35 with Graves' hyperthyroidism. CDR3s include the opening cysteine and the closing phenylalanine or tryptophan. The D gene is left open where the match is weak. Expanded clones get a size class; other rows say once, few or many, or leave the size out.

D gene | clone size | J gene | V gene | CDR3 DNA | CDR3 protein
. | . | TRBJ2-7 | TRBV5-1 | TGCGCCAGCAGCTTGGAAGGGACACCGTCTGATGAGCAGTACTTC | CASSLEGTPSDEQYF
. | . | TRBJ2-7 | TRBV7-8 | TGTGCCAGCAGCGCGGACACCAACTCCTACGAGCAGTACTTC | CASSADTNSYEQYF
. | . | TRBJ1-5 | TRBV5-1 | TGTGCCAGCAGTCCCGGGACTCCGAACACCGGGAATCAGCCCCAGCATTTT | CASSPGTPNTGNQPQHF
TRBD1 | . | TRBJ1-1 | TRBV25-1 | TGTGCCAGCAGAGGACAGGGATGGTACACTGAAGCTTTCTTT | CASRGQGWYTEAFF
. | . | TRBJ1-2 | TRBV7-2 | TGTGCCAGCAGCACCCTCGCTGCAGGGGCCGCCTTC | CASSTLAAGAAF
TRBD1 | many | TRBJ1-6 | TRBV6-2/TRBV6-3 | TGTGCCAGGCGAACCGGGACAGTATGGTCACCCCTCCACTTT | CARRTGTVWSPLHF
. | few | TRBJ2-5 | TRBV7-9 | TGTGCTCTCGGCCAGGCCTCCCAAGAGACCCAGTACTTC | CALGQASQETQYF
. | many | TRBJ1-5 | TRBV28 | TGTGCCAGCAGTTTGAATCAGCCCCAGCATTTT | CASSLNQPQHF
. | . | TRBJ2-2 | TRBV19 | TGTGCTGCGGCGAGATGGACCGGGGAGCTGTTTTTT | CAAARWTGELFF
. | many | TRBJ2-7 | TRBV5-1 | TGCGCCAGCAGCTTTACAGCCTACGAGCAGTACTTC | CASSFTAYEQYF
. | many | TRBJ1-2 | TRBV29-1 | TGCAGCGTGACGGGGGGCATCGAGGATGGCTACACCTTC | CSVTGGIEDGYTF
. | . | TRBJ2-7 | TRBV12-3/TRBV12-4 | TGTGCCAGCAGTTTTGTCAGGGGATTCCAGTACTTC | CASSFVRGFQYF
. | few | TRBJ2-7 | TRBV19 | TGTGCCAGTAGTCGGGCAAGGGTAGGATCCTACGAGCAGTACTTC | CASSRARVGSYEQYF
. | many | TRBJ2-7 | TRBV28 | TGTGCCAGCAGGGCCACGAGCTACGAGCAGTACTTC | CASRATSYEQYF
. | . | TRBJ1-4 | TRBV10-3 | TGTGCCATCAGTGACGGAGATGAAAAACTGTTTTTT | CAISDGDEKLFF
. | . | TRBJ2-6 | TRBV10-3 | TGTGCCATCAGTGAGGTTCTAGCGTCTGGGGCCAACGTCCTGACTTTC | CAISEVLASGANVLTF
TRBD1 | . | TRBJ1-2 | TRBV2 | TGTGCCAGCAGCTCACTACCGGGACAGGGGAACTATGGCTACACCTTC | CASSSLPGQGNYGYTF
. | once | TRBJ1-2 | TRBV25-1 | TGTGCCAGCAGTGAATCGGGGACCGCTAACTATGGCTACACCTTC | CASSESGTANYGYTF
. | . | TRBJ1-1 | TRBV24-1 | TGTGCCACCAGTGATGGAAGTTACAGGGCCGCTTTCTTT | CATSDGSYRAAFF
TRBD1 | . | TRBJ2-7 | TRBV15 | TGTGCCACCAGCAGAGTAGGGGACAGGGGACGGGACGAGCAGTACTTC | CATSRVGDRGRDEQYF
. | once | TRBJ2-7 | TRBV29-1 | TGCAGCGTTGAAGTGGCAGGTTCCTACGAGCAGTACTTC | CSVEVAGSYEQYF
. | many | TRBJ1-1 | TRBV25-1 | TGTGCCAGCAGTGAATACGGCAACACTGAAGCTTTCTTT | CASSEYGNTEAFF